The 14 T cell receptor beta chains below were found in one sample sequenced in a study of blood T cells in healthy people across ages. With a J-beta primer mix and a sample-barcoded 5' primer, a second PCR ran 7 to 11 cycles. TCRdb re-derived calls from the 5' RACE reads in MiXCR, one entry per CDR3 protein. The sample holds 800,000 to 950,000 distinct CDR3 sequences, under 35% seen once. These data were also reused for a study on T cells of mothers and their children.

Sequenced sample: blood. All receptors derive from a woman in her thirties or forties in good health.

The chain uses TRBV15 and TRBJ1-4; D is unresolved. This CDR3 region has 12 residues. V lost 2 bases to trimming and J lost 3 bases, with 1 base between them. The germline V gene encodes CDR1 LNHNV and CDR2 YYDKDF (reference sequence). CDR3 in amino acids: CATSRSNEKLFF. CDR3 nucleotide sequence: TGTGCCACCAGCAGATCTAATGAAAAACTGTTTTTT.

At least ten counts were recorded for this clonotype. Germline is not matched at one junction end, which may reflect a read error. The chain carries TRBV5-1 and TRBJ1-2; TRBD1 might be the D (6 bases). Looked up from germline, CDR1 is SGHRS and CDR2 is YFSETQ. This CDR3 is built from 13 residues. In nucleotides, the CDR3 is TGTGCCAGCAGCCCCGGACAGAACTATGGCTACACCTTC. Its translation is CASSPGQNYGYTF.

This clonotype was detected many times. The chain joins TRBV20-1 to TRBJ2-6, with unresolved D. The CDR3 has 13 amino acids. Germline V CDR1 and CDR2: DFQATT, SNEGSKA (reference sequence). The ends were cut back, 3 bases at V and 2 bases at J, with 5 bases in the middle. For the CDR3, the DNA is TGCAGTGCTAGCGTTACTGGGGCCAACGTCCTGACTTTC. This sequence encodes CSASVTGANVLTF.

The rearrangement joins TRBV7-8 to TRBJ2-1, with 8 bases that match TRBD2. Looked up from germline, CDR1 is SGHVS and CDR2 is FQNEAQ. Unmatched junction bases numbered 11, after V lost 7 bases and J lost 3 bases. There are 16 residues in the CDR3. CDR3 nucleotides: TGTGCCAGCACCAAGATGGCGGGGGGAGGCTACAATGAGCAGTTCTTC. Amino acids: CASTKMAGGGYNEQFF.

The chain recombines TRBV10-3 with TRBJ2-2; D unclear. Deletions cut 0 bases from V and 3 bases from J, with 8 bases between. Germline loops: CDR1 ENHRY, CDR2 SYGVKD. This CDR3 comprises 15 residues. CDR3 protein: CAISESSGDTGELFF. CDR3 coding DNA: TGTGCCATCAGTGAGTCGTCAGGAGACACCGGGGAGCTGTTTTTT.

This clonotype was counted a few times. DNA for the CDR3: TGTGCCAGCAGTTTATTAGGGGTGGGAACTAATGAAAAACTGTTTTTT. Its protein is CASSLLGVGTNEKLFF. The V call is TRBV27, the J call TRBJ1-4; D is perhaps TRBD1 (5 bases). The V and J ends lost 1 base and 1 base respectively, with 10 bases between them. The germline V gene has CDR1 MNHEY and CDR2 SMNVEV (reference sequence). The CDR3 has 16 amino acids.

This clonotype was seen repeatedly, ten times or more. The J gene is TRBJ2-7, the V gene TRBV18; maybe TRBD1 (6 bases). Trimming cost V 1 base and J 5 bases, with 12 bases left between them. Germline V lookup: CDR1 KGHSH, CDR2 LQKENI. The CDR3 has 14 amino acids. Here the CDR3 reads CASSPLTGPHEQYF. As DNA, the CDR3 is TGTGCCAGCTCACCACTGACAGGCCCCCACGAGCAGTACTTC.

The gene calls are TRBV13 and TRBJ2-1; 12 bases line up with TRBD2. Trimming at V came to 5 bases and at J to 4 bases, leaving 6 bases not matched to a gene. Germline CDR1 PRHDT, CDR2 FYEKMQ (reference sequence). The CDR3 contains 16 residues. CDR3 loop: CASSPTLAGGYNEQFF. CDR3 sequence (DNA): TGTGCCAGCAGCCCGACACTAGCGGGGGGTTACAATGAGCAGTTCTTC.

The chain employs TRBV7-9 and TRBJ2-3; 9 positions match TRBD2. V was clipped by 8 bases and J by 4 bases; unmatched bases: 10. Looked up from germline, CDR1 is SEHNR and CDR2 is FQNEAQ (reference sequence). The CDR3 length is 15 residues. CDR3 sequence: CASRMRGGIADTQYF. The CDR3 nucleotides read TGTGCCAGCCGAATGCGGGGGGGCATCGCAGATACGCAGTATTTT.

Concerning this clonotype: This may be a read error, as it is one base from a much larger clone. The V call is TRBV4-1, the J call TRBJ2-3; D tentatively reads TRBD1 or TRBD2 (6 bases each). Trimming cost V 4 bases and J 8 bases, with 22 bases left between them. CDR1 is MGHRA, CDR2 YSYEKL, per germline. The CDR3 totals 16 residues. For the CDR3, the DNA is TGCGCCAGCAGCCCTATAGGGGGGTTCGTGGGAGGTACGCAGTATTTT. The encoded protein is CASSPIGGFVGGTQYF.

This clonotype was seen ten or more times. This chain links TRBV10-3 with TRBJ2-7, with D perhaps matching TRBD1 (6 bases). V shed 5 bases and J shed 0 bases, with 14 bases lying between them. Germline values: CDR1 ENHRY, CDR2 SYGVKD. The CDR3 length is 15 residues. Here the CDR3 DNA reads TGTGCCATCAGTCCTGAACAGGGACCCTCCTACGAGCAGTACTTC. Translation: CAISPEQGPSYEQYF.

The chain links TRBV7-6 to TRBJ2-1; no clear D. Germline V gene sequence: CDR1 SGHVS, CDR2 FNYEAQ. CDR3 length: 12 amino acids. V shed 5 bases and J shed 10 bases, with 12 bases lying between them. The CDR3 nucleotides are TGTGCCAGCAGCCCCGATCTAGGGGAGCAGTTCTTC. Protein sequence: CASSPDLGEQFF.

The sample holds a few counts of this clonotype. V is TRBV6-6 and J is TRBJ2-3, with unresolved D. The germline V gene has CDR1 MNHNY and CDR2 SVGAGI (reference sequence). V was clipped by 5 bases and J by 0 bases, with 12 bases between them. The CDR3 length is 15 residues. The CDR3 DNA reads TGTGCCAGCAGTGACCCCACTCTCAGCACAGATACGCAGTATTTT. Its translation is CASSDPTLSTDTQYF.

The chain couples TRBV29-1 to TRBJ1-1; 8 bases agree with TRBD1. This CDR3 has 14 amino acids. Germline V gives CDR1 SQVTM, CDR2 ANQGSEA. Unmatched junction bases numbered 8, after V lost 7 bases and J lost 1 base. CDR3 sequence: CSGGQGVRNTEAFF. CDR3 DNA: TGCAGCGGAGGACAGGGCGTGAGGAACACTGAAGCTTTCTTT.